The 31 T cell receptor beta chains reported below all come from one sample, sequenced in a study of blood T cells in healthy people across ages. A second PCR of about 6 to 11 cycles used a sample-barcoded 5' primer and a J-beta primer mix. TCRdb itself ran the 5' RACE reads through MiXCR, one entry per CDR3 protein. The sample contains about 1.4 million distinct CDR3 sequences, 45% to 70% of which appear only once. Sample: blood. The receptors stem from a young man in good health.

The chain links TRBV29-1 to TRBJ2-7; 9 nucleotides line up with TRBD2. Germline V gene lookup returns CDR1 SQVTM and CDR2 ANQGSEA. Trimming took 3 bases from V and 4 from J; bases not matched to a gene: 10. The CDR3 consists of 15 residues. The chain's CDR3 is CSVDEGISGSYEQYF. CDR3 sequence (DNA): TGCAGCGTTGACGAAGGGATTAGCGGGAGTTACGAGCAGTACTTC.

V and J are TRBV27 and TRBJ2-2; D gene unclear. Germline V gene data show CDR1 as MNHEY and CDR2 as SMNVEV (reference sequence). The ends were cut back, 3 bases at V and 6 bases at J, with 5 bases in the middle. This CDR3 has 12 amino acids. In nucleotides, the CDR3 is TGTGCCAGCAGTTTTCCTGCCGGGGAGCTGTTTTTT. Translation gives CASSFPAGELFF.

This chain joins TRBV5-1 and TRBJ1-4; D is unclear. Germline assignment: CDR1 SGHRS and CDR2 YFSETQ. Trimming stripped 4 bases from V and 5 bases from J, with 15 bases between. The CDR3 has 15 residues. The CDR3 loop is CASSIGIGLNEKLFF. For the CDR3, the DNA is TGCGCCAGCAGCATTGGAATTGGGCTAAATGAAAAACTGTTTTTT.

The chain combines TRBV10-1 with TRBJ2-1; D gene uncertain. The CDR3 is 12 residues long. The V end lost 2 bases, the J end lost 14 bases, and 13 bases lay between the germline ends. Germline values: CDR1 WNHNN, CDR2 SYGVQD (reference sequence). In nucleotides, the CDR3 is TGCGCCAGCAGTGAGGCAGTGGGCAGTAAGTTCTTC. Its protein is CASSEAVGSKFF.

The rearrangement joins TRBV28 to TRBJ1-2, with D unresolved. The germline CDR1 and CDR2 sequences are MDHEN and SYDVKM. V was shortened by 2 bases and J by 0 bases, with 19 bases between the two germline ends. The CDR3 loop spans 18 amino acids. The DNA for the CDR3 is TGTGCCAGCAGTTTAAGCAGAAGCTCATTGGAAGCTAACTATGGCTACACCTTC. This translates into CASSLSRSSLEANYGYTF.

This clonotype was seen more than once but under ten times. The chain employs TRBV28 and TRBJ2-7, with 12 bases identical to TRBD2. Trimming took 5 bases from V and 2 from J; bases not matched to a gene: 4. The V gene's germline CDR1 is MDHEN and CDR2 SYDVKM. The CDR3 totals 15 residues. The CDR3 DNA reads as TGTGCCAGCAGTGAGGCTAGCGGGGGGGCCTACGAGCAGTACTTC. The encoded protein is CASSEASGGAYEQYF.

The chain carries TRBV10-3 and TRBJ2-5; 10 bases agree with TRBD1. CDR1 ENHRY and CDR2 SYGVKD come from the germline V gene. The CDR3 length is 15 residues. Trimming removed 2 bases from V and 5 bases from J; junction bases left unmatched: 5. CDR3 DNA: TGTGCCATCAGTGAGGGGGACAGGGGAGTGGAGACCCAGTACTTC. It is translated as CAISEGDRGVETQYF.

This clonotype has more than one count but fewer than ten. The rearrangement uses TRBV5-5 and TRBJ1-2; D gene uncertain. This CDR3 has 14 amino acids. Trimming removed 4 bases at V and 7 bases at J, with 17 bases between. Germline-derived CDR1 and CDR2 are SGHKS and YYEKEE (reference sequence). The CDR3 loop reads CASSRPPGVLGYTF. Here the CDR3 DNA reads TGTGCCAGCAGCCGTCCACCCGGGGTTCTTGGCTACACCTTC.

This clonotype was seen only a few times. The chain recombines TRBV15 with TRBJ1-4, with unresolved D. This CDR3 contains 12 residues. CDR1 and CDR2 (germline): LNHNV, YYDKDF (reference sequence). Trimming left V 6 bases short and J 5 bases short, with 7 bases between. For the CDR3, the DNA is TGTGCCACCAGGAAATTGAATGAAAAACTGTTTTTT. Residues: CATRKLNEKLFF.

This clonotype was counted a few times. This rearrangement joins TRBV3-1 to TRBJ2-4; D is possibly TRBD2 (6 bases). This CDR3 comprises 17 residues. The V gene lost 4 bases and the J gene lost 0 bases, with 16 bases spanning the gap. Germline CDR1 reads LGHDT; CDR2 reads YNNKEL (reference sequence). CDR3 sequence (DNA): TGTGCCAGCAGCCCCCGGGGGTTCCAGATAGCCAAAAACATTCAGTACTTC. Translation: CASSPRGFQIAKNIQYF.

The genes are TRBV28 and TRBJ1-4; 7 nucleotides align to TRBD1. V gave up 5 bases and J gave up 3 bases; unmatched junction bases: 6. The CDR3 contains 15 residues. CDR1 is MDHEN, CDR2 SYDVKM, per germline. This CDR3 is CASSPGQLPNEKLFF. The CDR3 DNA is TGTGCCAGCAGTCCGGGACAGTTGCCTAATGAAAAACTGTTTTTT.

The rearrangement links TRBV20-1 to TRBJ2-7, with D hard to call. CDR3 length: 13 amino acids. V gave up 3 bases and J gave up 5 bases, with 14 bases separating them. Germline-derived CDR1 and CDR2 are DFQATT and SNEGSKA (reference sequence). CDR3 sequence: CSASKSRSHEQYF. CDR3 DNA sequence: TGCAGTGCTAGCAAGTCAAGATCACACGAGCAGTACTTC.

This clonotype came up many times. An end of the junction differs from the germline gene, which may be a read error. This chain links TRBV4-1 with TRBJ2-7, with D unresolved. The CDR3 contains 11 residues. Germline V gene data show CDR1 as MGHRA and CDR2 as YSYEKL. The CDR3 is CASSQSYEQYF. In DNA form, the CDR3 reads TGTGCCAGCAGTCAATCCTACGAGCAGTACTTC.

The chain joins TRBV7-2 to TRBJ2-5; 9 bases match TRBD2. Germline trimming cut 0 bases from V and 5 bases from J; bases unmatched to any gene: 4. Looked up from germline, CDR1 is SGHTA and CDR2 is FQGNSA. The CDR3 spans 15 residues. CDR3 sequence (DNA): TGTGCCAGCAGCTTAGCAGCCGCGGGAGGGGAGACCCAGTACTTC. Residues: CASSLAAAGGETQYF.

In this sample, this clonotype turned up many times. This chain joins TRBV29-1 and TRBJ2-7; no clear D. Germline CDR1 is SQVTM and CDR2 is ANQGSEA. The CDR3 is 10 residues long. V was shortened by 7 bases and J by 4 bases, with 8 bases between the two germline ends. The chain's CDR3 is CSAVDYEQYF. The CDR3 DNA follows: TGCAGCGCAGTTGATTACGAGCAGTACTTC.

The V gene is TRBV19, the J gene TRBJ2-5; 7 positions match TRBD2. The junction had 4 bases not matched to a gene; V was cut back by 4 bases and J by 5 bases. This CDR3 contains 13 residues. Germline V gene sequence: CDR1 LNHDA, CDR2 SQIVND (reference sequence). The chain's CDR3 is CASSSGRLETQYF. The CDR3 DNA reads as TGTGCCAGTAGTAGCGGGAGACTGGAGACCCAGTACTTC.

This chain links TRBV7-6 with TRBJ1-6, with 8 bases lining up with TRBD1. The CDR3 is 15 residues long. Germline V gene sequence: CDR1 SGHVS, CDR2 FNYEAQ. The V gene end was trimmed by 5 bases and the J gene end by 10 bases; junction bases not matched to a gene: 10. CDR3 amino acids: CASSKSTGEESPLHF. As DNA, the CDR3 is TGTGCCAGCAGCAAGTCGACAGGGGAGGAGTCACCCCTCCACTTT.

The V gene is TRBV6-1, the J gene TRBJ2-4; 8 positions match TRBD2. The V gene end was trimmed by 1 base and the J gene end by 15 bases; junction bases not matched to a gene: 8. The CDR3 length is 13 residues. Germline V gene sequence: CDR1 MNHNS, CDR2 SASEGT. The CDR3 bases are TGTGCCAGCAGTGAAGTCTTAGCGGGACTACCGTACTTC. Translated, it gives CASSEVLAGLPYF.

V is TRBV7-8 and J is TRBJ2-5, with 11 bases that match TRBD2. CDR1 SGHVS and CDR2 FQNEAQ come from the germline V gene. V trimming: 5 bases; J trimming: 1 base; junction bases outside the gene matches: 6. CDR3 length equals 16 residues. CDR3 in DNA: TGTGCCAGCAGCCCGCATGGACTAGCGGGCCAAGAGACCCAGTACTTC. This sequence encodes CASSPHGLAGQETQYF.

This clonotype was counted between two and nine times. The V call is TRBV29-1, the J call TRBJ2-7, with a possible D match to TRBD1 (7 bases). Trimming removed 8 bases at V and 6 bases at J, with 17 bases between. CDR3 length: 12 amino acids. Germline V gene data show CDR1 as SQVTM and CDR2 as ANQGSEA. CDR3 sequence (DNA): TGCAGCCATTTCGGACAGGAGGGCGAGCAGTACTTC. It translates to CSHFGQEGEQYF.

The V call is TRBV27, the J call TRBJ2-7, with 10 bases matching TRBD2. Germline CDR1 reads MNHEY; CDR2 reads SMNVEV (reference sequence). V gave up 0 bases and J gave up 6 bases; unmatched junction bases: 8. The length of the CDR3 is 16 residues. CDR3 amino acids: CASSLSSGGAFFEQYF. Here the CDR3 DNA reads TGTGCCAGCAGTTTATCCAGCGGGGGGGCTTTTTTCGAGCAGTACTTC.

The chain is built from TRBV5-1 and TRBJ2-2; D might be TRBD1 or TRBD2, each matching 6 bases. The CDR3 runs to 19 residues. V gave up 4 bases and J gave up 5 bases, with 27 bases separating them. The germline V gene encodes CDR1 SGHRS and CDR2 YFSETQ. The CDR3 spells CASSATVSTGIGGTGELFF. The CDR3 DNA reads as TGCGCCAGCAGCGCTACAGTCTCTACAGGGATAGGGGGGACCGGGGAGCTGTTTTTT.

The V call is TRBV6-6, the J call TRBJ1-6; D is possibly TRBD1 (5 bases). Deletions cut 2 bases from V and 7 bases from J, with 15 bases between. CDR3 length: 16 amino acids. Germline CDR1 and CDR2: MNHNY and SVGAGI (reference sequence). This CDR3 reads CASSYGTDGHNSPLHF. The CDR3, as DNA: TGTGCCAGCAGTTACGGGACCGATGGGCACAATTCACCCCTCCACTTT.

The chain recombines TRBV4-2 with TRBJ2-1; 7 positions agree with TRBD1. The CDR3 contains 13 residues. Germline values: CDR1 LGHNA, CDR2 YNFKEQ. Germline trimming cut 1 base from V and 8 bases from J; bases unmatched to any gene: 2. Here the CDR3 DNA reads TGTGCCAGCAGCCAAGTTCAGGGGGATGAGCAGTTCTTC. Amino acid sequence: CASSQVQGDEQFF.

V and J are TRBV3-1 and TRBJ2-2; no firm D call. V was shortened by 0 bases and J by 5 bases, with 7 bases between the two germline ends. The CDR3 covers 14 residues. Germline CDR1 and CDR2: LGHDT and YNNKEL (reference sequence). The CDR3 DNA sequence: TGTGCCAGCAGCCAAGATCATGAAACCGGGGAGCTGTTTTTT. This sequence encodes CASSQDHETGELFF.

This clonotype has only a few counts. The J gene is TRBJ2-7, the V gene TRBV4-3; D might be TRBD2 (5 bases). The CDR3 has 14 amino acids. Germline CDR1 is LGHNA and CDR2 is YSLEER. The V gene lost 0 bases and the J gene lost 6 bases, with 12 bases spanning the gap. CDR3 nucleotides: TGCGCCAGCAGCCAAGAGAGGGCGGCGGGCGAGCAGTACTTC. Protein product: CASSQERAAGEQYF.

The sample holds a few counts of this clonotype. Here the CDR3 reads CASSYSQGGNTEAFF. CDR3 nucleotides: TGTGCCAGCAGTTACAGCCAGGGGGGGAATACTGAAGCTTTCTTT. V usage is TRBV6-2 or TRBV6-3 and J usage is TRBJ1-1, with TRBD1 matching 7 bases. The CDR3 covers 15 residues. The germline gives CDR1 MNHEY, CDR2 SVGEGT. The ends lost 2 bases at V and 5 bases at J; junction bases unmatched: 8.

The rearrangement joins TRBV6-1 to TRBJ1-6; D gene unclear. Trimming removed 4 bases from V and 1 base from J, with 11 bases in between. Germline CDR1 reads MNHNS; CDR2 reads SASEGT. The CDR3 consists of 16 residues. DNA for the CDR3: TGTGCCAGCAGTGGGCGGGGAGGGTCCTATAATTCACCCCTCCACTTT. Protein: CASSGRGGSYNSPLHF.

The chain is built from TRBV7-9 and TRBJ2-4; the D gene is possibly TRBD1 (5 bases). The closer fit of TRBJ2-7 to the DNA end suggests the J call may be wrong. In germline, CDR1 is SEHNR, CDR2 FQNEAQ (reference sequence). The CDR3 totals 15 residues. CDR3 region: CASSTSRVVMDEQYF. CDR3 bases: TGTGCCAGCAGCACAAGCAGGGTCGTCATGGACGAGCAGTACTTC.

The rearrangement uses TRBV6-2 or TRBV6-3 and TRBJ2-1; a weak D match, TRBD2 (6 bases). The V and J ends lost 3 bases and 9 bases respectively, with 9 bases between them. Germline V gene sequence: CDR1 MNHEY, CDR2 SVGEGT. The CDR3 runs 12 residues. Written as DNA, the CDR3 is TGTGCCAGCAGTTATGCCGGGGGTGAGCAGTTCTTC. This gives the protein CASSYAGGEQFF.

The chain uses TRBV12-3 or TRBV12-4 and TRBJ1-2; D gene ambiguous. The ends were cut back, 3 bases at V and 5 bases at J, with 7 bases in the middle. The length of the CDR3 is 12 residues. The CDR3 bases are TGTGCCAGCAGTTTTCCACGTTATGGCTACACCTTC. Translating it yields CASSFPRYGYTF.